A single sample is the source of the 16 T cell receptor beta chains below, sequenced in a study of blood T cell repertoires in COVID-19 (dated by TCRdb to the early 2020s). The library was made by the immunoSEQ multiplex PCR assay. This is the immuneACCESS table as TCRdb keeps it, with only in-frame sequences that have V and J called. A part of the clones is gone; compared with another copy, unresolved V genes explain less than half, and the rest is unexplained. The sample includes nearly 250,000 clones, with roughly 86% observed a single time. The top ten clones comprise around 1.5% of the sample. The material sequenced was peripheral blood. These receptors originate from a woman aged 60-70 years who had recovered from COVID-19.

This chain links TRBV10-3 with TRBJ1-6; 8 nucleotides match TRBD1. This CDR3 has 15 amino acids. CDR1 is ENHRY, CDR2 SYGVKD, per germline. Germline trimming cut 5 bases from V and 14 bases from J; bases unmatched to any gene: 14. The CDR3 DNA reads as TGTGCCATCAGTCCGGACAGGGCCCGTAAGGGATCCCTCCACTTT. Protein sequence: CAISPDRARKGSLHF.

The chain employs TRBV3-1 (or the pseudogene TRBV3-2) and TRBJ2-7, with D unresolved. V was trimmed by 2 bases and J by 2 bases, leaving 13 bases between them. CDR3 length equals 15 residues. Germline V gene sequence: CDR1 LGHDT, CDR2 YNNKEL (reference sequence). The chain's CDR3 is CASSQLPDFAYEQYF. Here the CDR3 DNA reads TGTGCCAGCAGCCAACTTCCCGACTTTGCCTACGAGCAGTACTTC.

The V call is TRBV19, the J call TRBJ2-4; D uncertain. Trimming stripped 3 bases from V and 6 bases from J, with 9 bases between. The CDR3 covers 13 residues. The germline V gene encodes CDR1 LNHDA and CDR2 SQIVND (reference sequence). In DNA form, the CDR3 reads TGTGCCAGTAGTATCGACTTAGGAAACATTCAGTACTTC. This encodes CASSIDLGNIQYF.

The rearrangement joins TRBV5-4 to TRBJ1-2; possible D gene TRBD1, 6 bases. Germline lookup yields CDR1 SGHNT and CDR2 YYREEE (reference sequence). There are 15 residues in the CDR3. Trimming removed 3 bases at V and 2 bases at J, with 14 bases between. The CDR3 loop reads CASSSNIQGNYGYTF. CDR3 in DNA: TGTGCCAGCAGCTCAAATATACAGGGAAACTATGGCTACACCTTC.

This clone was found a few times. The chain carries TRBV3-1 (or the pseudogene TRBV3-2) and TRBJ1-3; D ambiguous. Germline values: CDR1 LGHDT, CDR2 YNNKEL (reference sequence). There are 16 residues in the CDR3. Trimming took off 1 base at V and 0 bases at J, with 10 bases between the two ends. The CDR3 DNA follows: TGTGCCAGCAGCCAAGTATCCCACAGCTCTGGAAACACCATATATTTT. Translating gives CASSQVSHSSGNTIYF.

V is TRBV9 and J is TRBJ1-1, with D tentatively TRBD1 (6 bases). CDR1 is SGDLS and CDR2 is YYNGEE in the germline V gene. The ends were cut back, 0 bases at V and 3 bases at J, with 15 bases in the middle. The CDR3 consists of 16 residues. Here the CDR3 reads CASSVEATGWDTEAFF. The CDR3 nucleotides read TGTGCCAGCAGCGTAGAGGCTACAGGGTGGGACACTGAAGCTTTCTTT.

This rearrangement joins TRBV5-4 to TRBJ2-3; 14 bases are a match to TRBD2. The CDR3 contains 19 residues. The V gene end was trimmed by 0 bases and the J gene end by 5 bases; junction bases not matched to a gene: 11. The germline CDR1 and CDR2 sequences are SGHNT and YYREEE (reference sequence). The CDR3 DNA is TGTGCCAGCAGCTTGGGACTAGCGGGGGGGACCTTCCAGATAGATACGCAGTATTTT. Protein: CASSLGLAGGTFQIDTQYF.

The chain uses TRBV20-1 and TRBJ2-7; D perhaps matches TRBD1 (5 bases). This CDR3 region has 14 residues. The germline gives CDR1 DFQATT, CDR2 SNEGSKA (reference sequence). Trimming removed 3 bases from V and 2 bases from J, with 14 bases in between. The CDR3 spells CSASRGPGPYEQYF. The DNA of the CDR3 is TGCAGTGCTAGTAGGGGTCCAGGGCCCTACGAGCAGTACTTC.

The genes are TRBV9 and TRBJ2-2, with 14 bases matching TRBD2. Germline trimming cut 3 bases from V and 6 bases from J; bases unmatched to any gene: 4. The CDR3 is 16 amino acids. CDR1 is SGDLS and CDR2 is YYNGEE in the germline V gene. DNA of the CDR3: TGTGCCAGCAGCGAGGGACTAGCGGGGGACCCCGGGGAGCTGTTTTTT. It specifies CASSEGLAGDPGELFF.

The chain has TRBV6-1 and TRBJ1-2; a weak D match, TRBD1 (6 bases). CDR1 is MNHNS, CDR2 SASEGT, per germline. There are 13 residues in the CDR3. V shed 4 bases and J shed 7 bases, with 13 bases lying between them. The CDR3 spells CASSASQGSGYTF. The CDR3, as DNA: TGTGCCAGCAGTGCTTCACAGGGATCTGGCTACACCTTC.

The chain joins TRBV29-1 to TRBJ1-1; TRBD1 is a possible D gene (5 bases). The CDR3 has 15 amino acids. Per germline, CDR1 SQVTM and CDR2 ANQGSEA. V was pared by 6 bases and J by 5 bases, with 22 bases between. The CDR3 region is CSVVQEPYGWTEAFF. The CDR3 DNA is TGCAGCGTGGTACAGGAACCATATGGTTGGACTGAAGCTTTCTTT.

V usage is TRBV14 and J usage is TRBJ2-5, with TRBD1 matching 9 bases. V trimming: 4 bases; J trimming: 1 base; junction bases outside the gene matches: 10. CDR3 size: 17 residues. Germline CDR1 and CDR2: SGHDN and FVKESK. CDR3 region: CASSPRIQTGGQETQYF. DNA of the CDR3: TGTGCCAGCAGCCCCCGTATACAGACAGGGGGCCAAGAGACCCAGTACTTC.

The J gene is TRBJ2-3, the V gene TRBV5-1, with 8 bases matching TRBD2. CDR1 is SGHRS, CDR2 YFSETQ, per germline. The CDR3 sequence is 16 residues long. V trimming: 0 bases; J trimming: 4 bases; junction bases outside the gene matches: 7. CDR3 sequence (DNA): TGCGCCAGCAGCTTGGTCGGCAGCGGGGGTTCAGATACGCAGTATTTT. Translated, it gives CASSLVGSGGSDTQYF.

The V call is TRBV9, the J call TRBJ2-3; tentatively, D is TRBD1 (5 bases). The CDR3 runs to 12 residues. Trimming took 0 bases from V and 7 from J, leaving 6 bases between them. The germline V gene encodes CDR1 SGDLS and CDR2 YYNGEE. The CDR3 reads CASSVEGYTQYF. The CDR3 region has the DNA TGTGCCAGCAGCGTAGAGGGGTATACGCAGTATTTT. Full variable domain (outside the CDR3, taken from reference TRBV9 and TRBJ2-3): DSGVTQTPKHLITATGQRVTLRCSPRSGDLSVYWYQQSLDQGLQFLIQYYNGEERAKGNILERFSAQQFPDLHSELNLSSLELGDSALYFCASSVEGYTQYFGPGTRLTVL.

The V gene is TRBV7-2, the J gene TRBJ2-2; no clear D. Looked up from germline, CDR1 is SGHTA and CDR2 is FQGNSA. V was cut by 5 bases and J by 5 bases, with 6 bases left in between. This CDR3 is 12 amino acids long. The CDR3 spells CASSLLTGELFF. CDR3 in DNA: TGTGCCAGCAGCCTGTTGACCGGGGAGCTGTTTTTT. Full variable domain (rest looked up from reference TRBV7-2 and TRBJ2-2): GAGVSQSPSNKVTEKGKDVELRCDPISGHTALYWYRQSLGQGLEFLIYFQGNSAPDKSGLPSDRFSAERTGGSVSTLTIQRTQQEDSAVYLCASSLLTGELFFGEGSRLTVL.

V usage is TRBV27 and J usage is TRBJ1-6; no firm D call. The CDR3 length is 19 residues. Germline CDR1 reads MNHEY; CDR2 reads SMNVEV (reference sequence). The V end was cut by 0 bases, the J end by 2 bases, with 17 bases between. In nucleotides, the CDR3 is TGTGCCAGCAGTTTATCCTTTCCGGGCCCGGGGACCTATAATTCACCCCTCCACTTT. This codes for CASSLSFPGPGTYNSPLHF.